This T cell receptor (beta chain) was sequenced in a study of blood T cell repertoires in COVID-19. Overall study: The analysed material was cDNA or gDNA that came from T cells, B-cell-depleted T cells, or PBMCs.

Seattle cases were enrolled at active infection and followed longitudinally. Produced via immunoSEQ multiplex PCR; TCRdb's table is partial and in-frame only. The data show about 160,000 clones, with around 82% seen just once and 6.5% to 9% held by the top ten. CDR1 and CDR2 (germline): SNHLY, FYNNEI. The V gene end was trimmed by 6 bases and the J gene end by 7 bases; junction bases not matched to a gene: 5. This CDR3 spans 12 amino acids. Specimen: peripheral blood. This TCR was sampled from a woman between 40 and 50 years old with COVID-19, enrolled during active disease. The chain couples TRBV2 to TRBJ2-5; 7 nucleotides line up with TRBD1. CDR3 sequence reads: CASRTGLGTQYF. CDR3 coding DNA: TGTGCCAGCAGGACAGGGCTCGGGACCCAGTACTTC.